Sequencing of this T cell receptor beta chain was carried out in a study of shared clonotypes between healthy human individuals. General study results and limits: Naive subsets generally had larger estimated richness than memory subsets. The rarefaction results pointed to incomplete sorted-subset sequencing despite large depth.

Each replicate PCR on the sorted subsets used roughly 210 ng DNA (approximately 33,000 T cell genomes). Profiled with immunoSEQ multiplex PCR; TCRdb holds only in-frame clones, not every one. The table shows roughly 1,100,000 clones, with 60% to 80% occurring only once. Comment on this clone: The antigen is undetermined.

From germline, CDR1 is SGDLS and CDR2 YYNGEE. The CDR3 has 13 amino acids. V lost 6 bases, J lost 5 bases, and 14 bases lay in between. Sequenced: memory CD4+ T cells sorted from blood. Subset given: CD45RA-negative fraction. The V call is TRBV9, the J call TRBJ2-5; D not resolved. The receptor was derived from a man aged 18 to 30 in good health. CDR3 protein: CASKESPPETQYF. The CDR3 DNA reads TGTGCCAGCAAGGAGAGCCCCCCTGAGACCCAGTACTTC.